The next 3 T cell receptor beta chains were all read from a single sample in a study of cytomegalovirus exposure and HLA in healthy donors. The PCR used 60 Vbeta and 13 Jbeta primers. Method: immunoSEQ multiplex PCR; TCRdb's copy keeps in-frame clones and lacks some. Of 150,000 to 200,000 clones listed, approximately 12% are singletons. The sequenced sample was PBMCs. These TCRs come from a man aged 45-65 years in good health and CMV-seropositive.

This clone was counted a few times. The rearrangement links TRBV7-2 to TRBJ2-2, with 8 bases fitting TRBD2. V was pared by 2 bases and J by 6 bases, with 11 bases of the junction left unmatched. This CDR3 comprises 17 residues. Germline loops: CDR1 SGHTA, CDR2 FQGNSA. CDR3 loop: CASSLIAGSWESGELFF. The CDR3 coding sequence is TGTGCCAGCAGCTTAATAGCGGGGTCGTGGGAATCCGGGGAGCTGTTTTTT.

This clone was counted only a few times. This chain joins TRBV19 and TRBJ1-2; a weak D match, TRBD1 (5 bases). Trimming left V 7 bases short and J 4 bases short, with 10 bases between. Looked up from germline, CDR1 is LNHDA and CDR2 is SQIVND (reference sequence). This CDR3 spans 12 amino acids. The CDR3 sequence is CASNDRLYGYTF. In DNA form, the CDR3 reads TGTGCCAGTAATGACAGACTCTATGGCTACACCTTC. The full variable domain, its missing parts supplied by reference TRBV19 and TRBJ1-2, is DGGITQSPKYLFRKEGQNVTLSCEQNLNHDAMYWYRQDPGQGLRLIYYSQIVNDFQKGDIAEGYSVSREKKESFPLTVTSAQKNPTAFYLCASNDRLYGYTFGSGTRLTVV.

This clone was found a few times. Mismatch with germline at one junction end may stem from a read error. At the DNA level, this CDR3 is encoded by other sequences in the same sample as well. The rearrangement links TRBV5-4 to TRBJ2-4, with TRBD2 as a possible D gene (6 bases). There are 17 residues in the CDR3. Germline V gene data show CDR1 as SGHNT and CDR2 as YYREEE (reference sequence). CDR3 amino acids: CASSLDGGGTGRNIQYF. The CDR3 DNA is TGTGCCAGCAGCTTGGATGGTGGGGGGACGGGGAGAAACATTCAGTACTTT. The complete variable domain, with remaining parts taken from reference TRBV5-4 and TRBJ2-4, reads ETGVTQSPTHLIKTRGQQVTLRCSSQSGHNTVSWYQQALGQGPQFIFQYYREEENGRGNFPPRFSGLQFPNYSSELNVNALELDDSALYLCASSLDGGGTGRNIQYFGAGTRLSVL.